This T cell receptor (beta chain) was documented in a study of OX40 agonist ivuxolimab in advanced cancers. Sequenced by immunoSEQ multiplex PCR; TCRdb stores in-frame clones only, minus some. The data show roughly 100,000 clones, less than 85% seen once. Regarding the study as a whole: CD4+ and CD8+ blood T cells expanded clonally by week 6 at 0.1 to 3.0 mg/kg.

A word on this clone: Its cognate antigen is unknown.

Looked up from germline, CDR1 is ENHRY and CDR2 is SYGVKD. This CDR3 is 14 amino acids long. The germline V and J ends were trimmed by 10 bases and 2 bases, with 16 bases remaining between them. The rearrangement links TRBV10-3 to TRBJ2-3; D is perhaps TRBD2 (6 bases). The sample here was CD4+ or CD8+ T cells sorted from blood, taken in a trial of the OX40 agonist ivuxolimab. This TCR was recovered from an adult with an advanced solid tumor such as melanoma, head and neck, liver or kidney cancer. CDR3 amino acids: CATTPGLNTDTQYF. The DNA for the CDR3 is TGTGCCACAACTCCGGGACTTAACACAGATACGCAGTATTTT.